The 20 T cell receptor beta chains below come from one sample, sequenced in a study of cytomegalovirus exposure and HLA in healthy donors. 13 Jbeta primers and 60 Vbeta primers were used for the PCR. The protocol was immunoSEQ multiplex PCR, while the TCRdb copy is restricted to in-frame clones and leaves out a portion. In the table there are about 110,000 clones, about four fifths of which are singletons. Sequencing was carried out using PBMCs. These receptors were taken from a woman between 18 and 30 years old in good health and CMV-seronegative.

This chain joins TRBV6-1 and TRBJ2-1; tentatively, D is TRBD1 (5 bases). Germline lookup yields CDR1 MNHNS and CDR2 SASEGT. V lost 1 base, J lost 8 bases, and 9 bases lay in between. This CDR3 contains 13 residues. The CDR3 here is CASSEEGPDEQFF. CDR3 coding DNA: TGTGCCAGCAGTGAAGAGGGGCCAGATGAGCAGTTCTTC.

This clone appeared a few times. V usage is TRBV5-6 and J usage is TRBJ2-1; the match to TRBD2 covers 10 bases. V gave up 2 bases and J gave up 8 bases; unmatched junction bases: 10. Germline CDR1 and CDR2: SGHDT and YYEEEE. CDR3 length: 16 residues. The CDR3 region has the DNA TGTGCCAGCAGCTTCGTGATTCTAGCGGGGGAGGATGAGCAGTTCTTC. Translated, it gives CASSFVILAGEDEQFF.

The chain couples TRBV10-3 to TRBJ2-7; 13 bases agree with TRBD2. The germline V gene has CDR1 ENHRY and CDR2 SYGVKD. The CDR3 is 14 amino acids. V lost 7 bases, J lost 5 bases, and 5 bases stayed unmatched. This chain's CDR3 is CAIKTSGRADEQYF. CDR3 nucleotides: TGTGCCATCAAAACTAGCGGGAGGGCGGACGAGCAGTACTTC.

This clone came up a few times. The V and J genes are TRBV30 and TRBJ1-2, with a tentative D call TRBD1 (5 bases). The V gene lost 5 bases and the J gene lost 4 bases, with 11 bases spanning the gap. This CDR3 region has 12 residues. From germline, CDR1 is GTSNPN and CDR2 SVGIG (reference sequence). CDR3 in amino acids: CAWGWGPYGYTF. In nucleotides, the CDR3 is TGTGCCTGGGGGTGGGGCCCCTATGGCTACACCTTC.

A few counts support this clone. V is TRBV7-9 and J is TRBJ2-3; no clear D. The CDR3 runs 14 residues. The ends were cut back, 7 bases at V and 2 bases at J, with 13 bases in the middle. Germline-derived CDR1 and CDR2 are SEHNR and FQNEAQ (reference sequence). The CDR3 sequence is CASTPPVHTDTQYF. For the CDR3, the DNA is TGTGCCAGCACCCCGCCAGTCCACACAGATACGCAGTATTTT.

The rearrangement links TRBV5-4 to TRBJ1-2; a possible D gene is TRBD1 (6 bases). CDR3 length equals 14 residues. V lost 2 bases and J 4 bases, leaving 12 bases between the germline ends. Per germline, CDR1 SGHNT and CDR2 YYREEE (reference sequence). The CDR3 sequence is CASSFTGRGYGYTF. The CDR3 nucleotides read TGTGCCAGCAGCTTTACGGGCAGGGGCTATGGCTACACCTTC.

V is TRBV5-4 and J is TRBJ2-1, with D tentatively TRBD1 (6 bases). The CDR3 runs 14 residues. CDR1 and CDR2 (germline): SGHNT, YYREEE (reference sequence). Trimming took 1 base from V and 7 from J, leaving 12 bases between them. The CDR3 is CASSLTGTWNEQFF. CDR3 DNA: TGTGCCAGCAGCTTGACAGGGACGTGGAATGAGCAGTTCTTC.

This chain links TRBV12-2 with TRBJ1-5. TRBV12-2 is a documented pseudogene. This CDR3 is 14 amino acids long. CDR3 nucleotides: TGTGCAAGTCGCCCGGATTGGGAGAGTCAGCCCCAGCATTTT. It is translated as CASRPDWESQPQHF.

The J gene is TRBJ2-7, the V gene TRBV25-1; 11 bases are shared with TRBD1. The germline V gene encodes CDR1 MGHDK and CDR2 SYGVNS. The CDR3 has 14 amino acids. V trimming: 3 bases; J trimming: 4 bases; junction bases outside the gene matches: 2. DNA for the CDR3: TGTGCCAGCAGTGAGGACAGGGGGCGATACGAGCAGTACTTC. It yields the protein CASSEDRGRYEQYF.

The rearrangement links TRBV5-1 to TRBJ2-5, with 7 bases that match TRBD2. V lost 4 bases, J lost 2 bases, and 5 bases stayed unmatched. CDR3 length equals 14 residues. CDR1 is SGHRS, CDR2 YFSETQ, per germline. The CDR3 nucleotides are TGCGCCAGCAGCACCGGGGGGTCACAAGAGACCCAGTACTTC. It is translated as CASSTGGSQETQYF.

The sample holds one count of this clone. CDR3 nucleotides: TGTGCCAGCAGTGGCTACTATGGACAGACTGGCTCTGGAAACACCATATATTTT. Translated: CASSGYYGQTGSGNTIYF. The rearrangement joins TRBV6-1 to TRBJ1-3, with a tentative D call TRBD1 (6 bases). This CDR3 is built from 18 residues. Germline V gene sequence: CDR1 MNHNS, CDR2 SASEGT. Trimming removed 4 bases at V and 0 bases at J, with 19 bases between.

CDR3 sequence (DNA): TGTGCCAGCACCATCGAGGGGTGGGGGGGCACTGAAGCTTTCTTT. It yields the protein CASTIEGWGGTEAFF. The chain recombines TRBV7-2 with TRBJ1-1, with D possibly matching TRBD1 (5 bases). Germline CDR1 reads SGHTA; CDR2 reads FQGNSA. The germline V and J ends were trimmed by 7 bases and 4 bases, with 19 bases remaining between them. This CDR3 contains 15 residues.

V is TRBV6-1 and J is TRBJ1-1, with D perhaps matching TRBD1 (5 bases). CDR3 length: 12 residues. CDR1 and CDR2 from the germline V gene are MNHNS and SASEGT. Trimming left V 7 bases short and J 11 bases short, with 17 bases between. CDR3 amino acids: CASNSPQGYAFF. In DNA form, the CDR3 reads TGTGCCAGCAATTCGCCCCAGGGTTATGCTTTCTTT.

This rearrangement joins TRBV5-4 to TRBJ1-2; maybe TRBD1 (5 bases). The V end was cut by 0 bases, the J end by 3 bases, with 12 bases between. The CDR3 length is 15 residues. The germline V gene has CDR1 SGHNT and CDR2 YYREEE (reference sequence). The CDR3 reads CASSLAGVRDYGYTF. The CDR3, as DNA: TGTGCCAGCAGCTTGGCGGGGGTTAGGGACTATGGCTACACCTTC.

In the case of this clone: Other DNA sequences in this specimen translate into the identical CDR3. The V and J genes are TRBV27 and TRBJ1-2; 8 bases fit TRBD1. V was clipped by 3 bases and J by 4 bases; unmatched bases: 4. The germline V gene has CDR1 MNHEY and CDR2 SMNVEV (reference sequence). The CDR3 length is 14 residues. For the CDR3, the DNA is TGTGCCAGCAGTTTTTCTGGACAGGGCTATGGCTACACCTTC. It is translated as CASSFSGQGYGYTF.

This chain connects TRBV14 to TRBJ2-1, with TRBD1 matching 7 bases. In germline, CDR1 is SGHDN, CDR2 FVKESK. The CDR3 spans 13 residues. The V segment lost 8 bases and the J segment 4 bases; nucleotides outside the gene matches: 5. CDR3 nucleotides: TGTGCCAGCGGAACAGGGGTTTACAATGAGCAGTTCTTC. Translating gives CASGTGVYNEQFF.

V is TRBV28 and J is TRBJ1-6; the match to TRBD1 covers 8 bases. With 3 bases clipped from V and 8 bases from J, the junction kept 6 bases outside the gene matches. The CDR3 covers 15 residues. Germline V gene sequence: CDR1 MDHEN, CDR2 SYDVKM. The CDR3 region has the DNA TGTGCCAGCAGTTTGCCCAGGGGGCGCGATTCACCCCTCCACTTT. This encodes CASSLPRGRDSPLHF.

The CDR3 DNA is TGCAGTGTATTAGCCGCAGATACGCAGTATTTT. The encoded protein is CSVLAADTQYF. The chain combines TRBV20-1 with TRBJ2-3; D remains unclear. The CDR3 loop spans 11 amino acids. Germline V lookup: CDR1 DFQATT, CDR2 SNEGSKA (reference sequence). Between the trimmed V and J ends, which lost 7 bases and 4 bases, there was a span of 9 bases.

The chain carries TRBV6-5 and TRBJ2-5; 9 bases line up with TRBD1. Germline CDR1 is MNHEY and CDR2 is SVGAGI. Unmatched junction bases numbered 5, after V lost 4 bases and J lost 5 bases. The CDR3 consists of 14 residues. CDR3 DNA sequence: TGTGCCAGCAGTTCCCTCACAGGGGGCGAGACCCAGTACTTC. Residues: CASSSLTGGETQYF.

This clone was detected a few times. This chain joins TRBV5-1 and TRBJ2-5; 11 bases are a match to TRBD1. CDR1 SGHRS and CDR2 YFSETQ come from the germline V gene. Trimming took 7 bases from V and 5 from J; bases not matched to a gene: 7. The CDR3 is 14 amino acids. The CDR3 protein is CASGWTGGAETQYF. For the CDR3, the DNA is TGCGCCAGCGGTTGGACAGGGGGCGCGGAGACCCAGTACTTC.